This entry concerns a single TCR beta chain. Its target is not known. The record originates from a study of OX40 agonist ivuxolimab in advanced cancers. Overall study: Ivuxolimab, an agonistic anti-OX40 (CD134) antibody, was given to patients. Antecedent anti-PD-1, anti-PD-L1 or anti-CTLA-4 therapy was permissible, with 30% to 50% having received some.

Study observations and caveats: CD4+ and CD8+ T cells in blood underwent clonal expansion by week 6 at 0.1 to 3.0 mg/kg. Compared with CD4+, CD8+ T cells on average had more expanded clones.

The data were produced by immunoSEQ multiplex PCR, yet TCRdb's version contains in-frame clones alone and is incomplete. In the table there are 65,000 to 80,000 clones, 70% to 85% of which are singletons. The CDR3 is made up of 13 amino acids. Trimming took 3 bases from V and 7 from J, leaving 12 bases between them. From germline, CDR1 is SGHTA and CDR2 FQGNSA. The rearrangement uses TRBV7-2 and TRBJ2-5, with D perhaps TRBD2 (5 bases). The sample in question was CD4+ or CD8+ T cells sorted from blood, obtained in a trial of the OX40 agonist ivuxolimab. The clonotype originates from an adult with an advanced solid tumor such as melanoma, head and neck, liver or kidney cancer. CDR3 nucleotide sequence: TGTGCCAGCAGCTTTGGGCGGGCGAGGACCCAGTACTTC. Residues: CASSFGRARTQYF. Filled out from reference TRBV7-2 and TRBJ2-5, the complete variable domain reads GAGVSQSPSNKVTEKGKDVELRCDPISGHTALYWYRQSLGQGLEFLIYFQGNSAPDKSGLPSDRFSAERTGGSVSTLTIQRTQQEDSAVYLCASSFGRARTQYFGPGTRLLVL.